This TCR beta chain is from a study of T-cell memory formation after mild COVID-19. The overall study: The TCR clusters were mostly specific to one donor.

Comment on this clonotype: The antigen is undetermined.

The V gene end was trimmed by 7 bases and the J gene end by 3 bases; junction bases not matched to a gene: 4. Germline CDR1 and CDR2: SQVTM and ANQGSEA. CDR3 length: 13 amino acids. UMIs and sample barcodes were carried by the TCR alpha and TCR beta cDNA libraries that 5'RACE produced using constant-segment primers. MiXCR was run by TCRdb on the 5' RACE reads, yielding one entry per CDR3 protein. The sample carries hundreds of thousands of distinct CDR3 sequences, 25% to 30% recorded once. Study-level findings and limits: Contracting clones from day 15 to 85 had balanced CD4/CD8; later expanders favoured CD4+. Pre-infection memory showed some responding clones, and this suggested that cross-reactive memory joined.

This chain uses TRBV29-1 with TRBJ2-7; TRBD1 aligns across 12 bases. The clonotype was recovered from an adult woman who had mild COVID-19 (a few samples of this study predate the infection). Cell type and time point are not known. Material for sequencing was PBMCs or a T cell subset sorted from them (not recorded which). The CDR3 coding sequence is TGCAGCGCTGGGGACAGGGGGCACTACGAGCAGTACTTC. Translating it yields CSAGDRGHYEQYF.